The 10 T cell receptor beta chains in this list originate from one sample, sequenced in a study of regulatory T cells in long-lasting Graves disease. CDR3 regions were amplified by Arm-PCR using iRepertoire HTBI primers to build TCR beta libraries. TCRdb independently ran MiXCR on the multiplex PCR reads; one entry per CDR3 protein. The sample records 450,000 to 500,000 distinct CDR3 sequences, about 17% being singletons. The time point was: newly diagnosed GD, antithyroid drugs for less than 3 months. Extracted PBMC RNA gave rise to the TCR library. This same sample was also taken into another study, of T cells in Graves' hyperthyroidism and ophthalmopathy.

The sequences come from peripheral blood mononuclear cells (PBMCs), collected at new diagnosis, from a patient treated with antithyroid drugs. The receptor source for this set is a man aged 35 to 55 with Graves disease.

The rearrangement uses TRBV27 and TRBJ1-2, with TRBD1 matching 7 bases. The CDR3 sequence is 14 residues long. Germline CDR1 is MNHEY and CDR2 is SMNVEV (reference sequence). Trimming removed 2 bases from V and 4 bases from J; junction bases left unmatched: 4. This chain's CDR3 is CASSLRGRGYGYTF. Here the CDR3 DNA reads TGTGCCAGCAGTTTAAGGGGGCGGGGCTATGGCTACACCTTC.

This clonotype showed up many times. This chain joins TRBV6-2 or TRBV6-3 and TRBJ2-7; 7 nucleotides match TRBD1. The CDR3 spans 13 residues. CDR1 is MNHEY, CDR2 SVGEGT, per germline. V lost 8 bases, J lost 3 bases, and 7 bases stayed unmatched. CDR3 DNA: TGTGCCAGCTCTCGGGACAGTTACTACGAGCAGTACTTC. It yields the protein CASSRDSYYEQYF.

This clonotype was counted between two and nine times. This sequence joins TRBV6-2 or TRBV6-3 and TRBJ1-5; D possibly corresponds to TRBD1 (5 bases). Per germline, CDR1 MNHEY and CDR2 SVGEGT. Trimming shortened V by 6 bases and J by 6 bases, and 9 bases separated the two germline ends. The CDR3 runs to 12 residues. The CDR3: CASREGIQPQHF. The CDR3 DNA sequence: TGTGCCAGCAGGGAGGGGATTCAGCCCCAGCATTTT.

This clonotype came up a few times. The V and J genes are TRBV6-1 and TRBJ2-2; D is unclear. CDR1 is MNHNS, CDR2 SASEGT, per germline. Trimming shortened V by 5 bases and J by 6 bases, and 13 bases separated the two germline ends. The CDR3 is made up of 14 amino acids. The CDR3 DNA follows: TGTGCCAGCAGTAGCCTTGGTCTGTCCGGGGAGCTGTTTTTT. Its protein product is CASSSLGLSGELFF.

The chain recombines TRBV6-9 with TRBJ2-5; no reliable D call. CDR1 is MNHGY, CDR2 SVAAGI, per germline. With 3 bases removed from V and 5 bases from J, the gap between germline ends came to 13 bases. The CDR3 loop spans 14 amino acids. The CDR3 DNA is TGTGCCAGCAGTTACTTTAGTATTGGGGAGACCCAGTACTTC. Residues: CASSYFSIGETQYF.

This clonotype was detected ten times or more. This chain connects TRBV5-5 to TRBJ2-7; D gene ambiguous. CDR1 and CDR2 (germline): SGHKS, YYEKEE (reference sequence). Trimming stripped 2 bases from V and 8 bases from J, with 14 bases between. This CDR3 has 13 amino acids. CDR3 bases: TGTGCCAGCAGCTTTGCGCAGCCGAAGAAGCAGTACTTC. As protein: CASSFAQPKKQYF.

This clonotype was detected ten times or more. The chain carries TRBV2 and TRBJ2-5, with a possible D match to TRBD2 (6 bases). V dropped 5 bases and J dropped 2 bases, with 9 bases sitting between them. Germline CDR1 SNHLY, CDR2 FYNNEI. There are 13 residues in the CDR3. The CDR3 sequence is CASSSSEQETQYF. In DNA, the CDR3 is TGTGCCAGCAGTTCTAGCGAGCAAGAGACCCAGTACTTC.

This clonotype was detected ten times or more. The chain couples TRBV27 to TRBJ1-1; tentatively, D is TRBD1 (6 bases). The CDR3 consists of 14 residues. The ends were cut back, 5 bases at V and 5 bases at J, with 15 bases in the middle. CDR1 is MNHEY and CDR2 is SMNVEV in the germline V gene (reference sequence). CDR3 nucleotides: TGTGCCAGCAGTACAGGGATTTCCTTGACTGAAGCTTTCTTT. Translation gives CASSTGISLTEAFF.

This clonotype has a count of ten or more. The genes are TRBV5-1 and TRBJ2-3; 7 nucleotides agree with TRBD2. CDR1 is SGHRS, CDR2 YFSETQ, per germline. V gave up 3 bases and J gave up 3 bases; unmatched junction bases: 1. The CDR3 spans 13 residues. CDR3 DNA: TGCGCCAGCAGCTCCGGGAGGACAGATACGCAGTATTTT. Translated, it gives CASSSGRTDTQYF.

This clonotype was detected only a few times. Given the absence of the conserved phenylalanine or tryptophan at the CDR3 end, a read error is likely. The chain is built from TRBV29-1 and TRBJ1-1; no clear D gene. The CDR3 has 11 amino acids. Germline V gene data show CDR1 as SQVTM and CDR2 as ANQGSEA. V shed 3 bases and J shed 1 base, with 3 bases lying between them. For the CDR3, the DNA is TGCAGCGTTGACACGAACACTGAAGCTTTCTCT. This sequence encodes CSVDTNTEAFS.